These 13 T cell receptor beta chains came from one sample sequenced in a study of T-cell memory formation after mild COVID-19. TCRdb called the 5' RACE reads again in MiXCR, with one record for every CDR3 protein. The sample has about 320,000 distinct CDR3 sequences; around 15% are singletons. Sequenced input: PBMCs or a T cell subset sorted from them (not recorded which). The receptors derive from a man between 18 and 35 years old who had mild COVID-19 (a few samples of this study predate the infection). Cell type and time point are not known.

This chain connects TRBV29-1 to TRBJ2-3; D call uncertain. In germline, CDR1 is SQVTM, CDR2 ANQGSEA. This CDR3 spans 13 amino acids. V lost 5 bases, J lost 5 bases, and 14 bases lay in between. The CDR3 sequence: CSVRARYVDTQYF. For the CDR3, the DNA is TGCAGCGTTCGAGCCAGATACGTAGATACGCAGTATTTT.

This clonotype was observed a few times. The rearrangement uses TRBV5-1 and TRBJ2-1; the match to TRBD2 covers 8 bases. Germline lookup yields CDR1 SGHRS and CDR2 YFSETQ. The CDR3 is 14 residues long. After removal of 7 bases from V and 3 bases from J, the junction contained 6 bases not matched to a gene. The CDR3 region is CASGTGGGYNEQFF. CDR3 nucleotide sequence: TGCGCCAGCGGAACGGGGGGGGGCTACAATGAGCAGTTCTTC.

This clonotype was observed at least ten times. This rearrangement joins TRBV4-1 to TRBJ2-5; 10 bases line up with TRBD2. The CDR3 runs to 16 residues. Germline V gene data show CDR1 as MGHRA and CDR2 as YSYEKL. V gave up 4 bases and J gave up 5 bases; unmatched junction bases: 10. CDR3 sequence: CASSPRLAGAQETQYF. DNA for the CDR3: TGCGCCAGCAGCCCCCGGCTAGCGGGGGCCCAGGAGACCCAGTACTTC.

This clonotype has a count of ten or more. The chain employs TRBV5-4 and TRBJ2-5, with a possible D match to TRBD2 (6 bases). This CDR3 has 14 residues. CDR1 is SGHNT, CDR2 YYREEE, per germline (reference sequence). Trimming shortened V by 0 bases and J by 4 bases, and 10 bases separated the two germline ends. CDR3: CASSLGLAAETQYF. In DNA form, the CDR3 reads TGTGCCAGCAGCTTGGGATTAGCGGCAGAGACCCAGTACTTC.

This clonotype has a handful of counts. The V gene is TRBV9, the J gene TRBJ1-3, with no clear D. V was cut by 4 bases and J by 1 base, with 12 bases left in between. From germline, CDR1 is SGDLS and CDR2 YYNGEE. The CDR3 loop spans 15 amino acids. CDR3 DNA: TGTGCCAGCAGCCCGAGCTTGGTATCTGGAAACACCATATATTTT. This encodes CASSPSLVSGNTIYF.

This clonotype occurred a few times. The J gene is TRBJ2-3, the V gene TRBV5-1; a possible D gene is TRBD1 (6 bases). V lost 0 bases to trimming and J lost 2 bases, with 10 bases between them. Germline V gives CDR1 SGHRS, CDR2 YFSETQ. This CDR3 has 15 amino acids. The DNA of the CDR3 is TGCGCCAGCAGCTTGGGGACAGTCTTCACAGATACGCAGTATTTT. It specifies CASSLGTVFTDTQYF. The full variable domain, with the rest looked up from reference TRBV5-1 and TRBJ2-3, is KAGVTQTPRYLIKTRGQQVTLSCSPISGHRSVSWYQQTPGQGLQFLFEYFSETQRNKGNFPGRFSGRQFSNSRSEMNVSTLELGDSALYLCASSLGTVFTDTQYFGPGTRLTVL.

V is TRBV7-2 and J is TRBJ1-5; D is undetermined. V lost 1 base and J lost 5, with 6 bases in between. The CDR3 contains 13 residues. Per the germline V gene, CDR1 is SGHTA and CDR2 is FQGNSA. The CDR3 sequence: CASSLVRDQPQHF. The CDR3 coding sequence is TGTGCCAGCAGCTTAGTCAGAGATCAGCCCCAGCATTTT.

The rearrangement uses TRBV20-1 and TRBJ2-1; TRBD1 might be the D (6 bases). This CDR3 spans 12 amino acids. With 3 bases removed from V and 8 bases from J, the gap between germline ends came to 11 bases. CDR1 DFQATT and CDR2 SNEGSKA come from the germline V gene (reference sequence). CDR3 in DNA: TGCAGTGCTAGGGGGGCTATCGATGAGCAGTTCTTC. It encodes CSARGAIDEQFF.

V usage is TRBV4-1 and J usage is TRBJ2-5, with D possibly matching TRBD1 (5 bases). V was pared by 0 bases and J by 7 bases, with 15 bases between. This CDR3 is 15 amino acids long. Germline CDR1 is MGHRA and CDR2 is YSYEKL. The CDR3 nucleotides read TGCGCCAGCAGCCAAGAGTGGAATGGGGCAAGGACCCAGTACTTC. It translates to CASSQEWNGARTQYF.

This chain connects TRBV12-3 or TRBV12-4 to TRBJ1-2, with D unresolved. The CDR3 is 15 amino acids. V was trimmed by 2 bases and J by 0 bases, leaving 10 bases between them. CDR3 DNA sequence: TGTGCCAGCAGTTTAATGGGAGCTTCTAACTATGGCTACACCTTC. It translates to CASSLMGASNYGYTF.

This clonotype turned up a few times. The CDR3 loop reads CASSFLATNSYEQYF. CDR3 nucleotides: TGTGCCAGCAGCTTTCTAGCGACGAACTCCTACGAGCAGTACTTC. V is TRBV7-2 and J is TRBJ2-7; weak D call: TRBD2 (6 bases). Germline values: CDR1 SGHTA, CDR2 FQGNSA. The V and J ends lost 3 bases and 0 bases respectively, with 12 bases between them. The CDR3 extends over 15 amino acids.

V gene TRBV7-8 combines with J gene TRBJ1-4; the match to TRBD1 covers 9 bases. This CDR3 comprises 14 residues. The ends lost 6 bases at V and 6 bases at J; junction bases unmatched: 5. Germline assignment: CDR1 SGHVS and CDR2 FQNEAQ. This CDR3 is CASSYRGLYEKLFF. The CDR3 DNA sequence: TGTGCCAGCAGTTACAGGGGGCTGTATGAAAAACTGTTTTTT.

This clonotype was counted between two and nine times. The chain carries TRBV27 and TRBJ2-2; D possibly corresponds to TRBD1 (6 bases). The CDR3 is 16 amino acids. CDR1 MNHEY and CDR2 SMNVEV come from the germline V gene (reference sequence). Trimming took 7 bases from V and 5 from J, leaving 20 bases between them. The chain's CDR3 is CASNPSRERGTGELFF. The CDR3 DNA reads TGTGCCAGCAACCCTAGCAGGGAGAGGGGGACCGGGGAGCTGTTTTTT.